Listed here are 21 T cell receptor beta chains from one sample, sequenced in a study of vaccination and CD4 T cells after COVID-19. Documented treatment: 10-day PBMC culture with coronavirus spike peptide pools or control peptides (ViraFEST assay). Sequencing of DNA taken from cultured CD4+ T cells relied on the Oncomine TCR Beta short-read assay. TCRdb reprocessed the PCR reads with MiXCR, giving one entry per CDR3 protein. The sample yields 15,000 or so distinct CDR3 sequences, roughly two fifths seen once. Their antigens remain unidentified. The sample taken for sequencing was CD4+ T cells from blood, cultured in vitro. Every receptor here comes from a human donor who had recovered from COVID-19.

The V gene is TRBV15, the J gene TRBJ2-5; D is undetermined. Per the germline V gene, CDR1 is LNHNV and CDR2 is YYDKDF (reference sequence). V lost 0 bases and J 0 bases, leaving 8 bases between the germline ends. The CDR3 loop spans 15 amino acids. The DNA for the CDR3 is TGTGCCACCAGCAGAGATCCCTATAACCAAGAGACCCAGTACTTC. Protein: CATSRDPYNQETQYF.

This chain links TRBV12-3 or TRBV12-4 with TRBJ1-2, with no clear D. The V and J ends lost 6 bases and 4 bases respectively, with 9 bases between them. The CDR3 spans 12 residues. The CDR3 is CASSQDFYGYTF. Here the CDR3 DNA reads TGTGCCAGCAGCCAGGACTTCTATGGCTACACCTTC.

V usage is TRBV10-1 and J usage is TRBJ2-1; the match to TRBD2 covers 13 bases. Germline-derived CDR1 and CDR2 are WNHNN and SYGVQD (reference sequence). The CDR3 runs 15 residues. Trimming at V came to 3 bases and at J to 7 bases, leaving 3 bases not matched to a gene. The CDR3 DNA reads TGCGCCAGCAGTGAACTAGCGGGGGGGCAGAATGAGCAGTTCTTC. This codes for CASSELAGGQNEQFF.

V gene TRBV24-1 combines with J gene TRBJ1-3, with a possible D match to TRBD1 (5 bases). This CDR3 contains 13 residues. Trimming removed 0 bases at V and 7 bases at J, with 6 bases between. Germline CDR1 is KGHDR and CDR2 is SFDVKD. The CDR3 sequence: CATSDLRGNTIYF. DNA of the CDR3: TGTGCCACCAGTGATTTGCGGGGGAACACCATATATTTT.

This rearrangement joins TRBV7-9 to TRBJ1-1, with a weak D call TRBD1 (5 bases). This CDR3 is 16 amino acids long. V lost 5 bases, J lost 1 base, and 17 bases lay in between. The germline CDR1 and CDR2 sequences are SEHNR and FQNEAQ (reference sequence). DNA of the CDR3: TGTGCCAGCAGCCCCCGGCCGAGGGGTACGAACACTGAAGCTTTCTTT. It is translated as CASSPRPRGTNTEAFF. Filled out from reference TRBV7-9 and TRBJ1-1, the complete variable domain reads DTGVSQNPRHKITKRGQNVTFRCDPISEHNRLYWYRQTLGQGPEFLTYFQNEAQLEKSRLLSDRFSAERPKGSFSTLEIQRTEQGDSAMYLCASSPRPRGTNTEAFFGQGTRLTVV.

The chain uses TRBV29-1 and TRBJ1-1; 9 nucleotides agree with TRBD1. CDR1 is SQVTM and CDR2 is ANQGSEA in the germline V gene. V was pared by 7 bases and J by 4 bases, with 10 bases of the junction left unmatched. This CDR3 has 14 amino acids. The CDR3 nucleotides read TGCAGCGCTGGGGCCCAGACAGGGGGCACTGAAGCTTTCTTT. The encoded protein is CSAGAQTGGTEAFF.

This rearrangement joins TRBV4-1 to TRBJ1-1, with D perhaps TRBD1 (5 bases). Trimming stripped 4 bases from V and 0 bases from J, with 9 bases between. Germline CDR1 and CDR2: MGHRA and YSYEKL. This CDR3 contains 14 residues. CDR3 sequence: CASSPTALNTEAFF. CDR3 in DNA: TGCGCCAGCAGCCCGACAGCCTTGAACACTGAAGCTTTCTTT.

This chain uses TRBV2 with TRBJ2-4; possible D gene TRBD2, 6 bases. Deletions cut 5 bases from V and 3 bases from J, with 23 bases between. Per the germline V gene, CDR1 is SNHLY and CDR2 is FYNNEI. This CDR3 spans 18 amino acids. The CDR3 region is CASSIAPQDGGDKNIQYF. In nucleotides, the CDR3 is TGTGCCAGCAGTATCGCCCCCCAGGACGGAGGGGACAAAAACATTCAGTACTTC.

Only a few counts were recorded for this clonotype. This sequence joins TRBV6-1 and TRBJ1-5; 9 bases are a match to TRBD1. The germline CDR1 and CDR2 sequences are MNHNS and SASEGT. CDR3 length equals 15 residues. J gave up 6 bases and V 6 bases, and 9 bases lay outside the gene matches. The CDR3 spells CASSKDRGAGQPQHF. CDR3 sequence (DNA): TGTGCCAGCAGCAAGGACAGGGGAGCGGGTCAGCCCCAGCATTTT.

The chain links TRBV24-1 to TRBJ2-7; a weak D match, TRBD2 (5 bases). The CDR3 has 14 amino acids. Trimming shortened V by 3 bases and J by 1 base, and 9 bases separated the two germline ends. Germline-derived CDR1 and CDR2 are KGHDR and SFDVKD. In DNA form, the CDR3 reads TGTGCCACCAGTGATCAGCGGACGTCCTACGAGCAGTACTTC. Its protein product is CATSDQRTSYEQYF.

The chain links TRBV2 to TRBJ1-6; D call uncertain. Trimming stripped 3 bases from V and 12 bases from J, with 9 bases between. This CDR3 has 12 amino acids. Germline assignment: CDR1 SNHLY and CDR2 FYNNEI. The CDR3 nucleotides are TGTGCCAGCAGTGATCGGTGGGGACCCCTCCACTTT. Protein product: CASSDRWGPLHF.

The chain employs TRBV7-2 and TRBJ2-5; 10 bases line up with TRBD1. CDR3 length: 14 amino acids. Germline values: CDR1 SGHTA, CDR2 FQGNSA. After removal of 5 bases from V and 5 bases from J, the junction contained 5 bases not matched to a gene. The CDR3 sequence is CASSRTGGGETQYF. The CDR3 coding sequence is TGTGCCAGCAGCCGGACAGGGGGTGGTGAGACCCAGTACTTC.

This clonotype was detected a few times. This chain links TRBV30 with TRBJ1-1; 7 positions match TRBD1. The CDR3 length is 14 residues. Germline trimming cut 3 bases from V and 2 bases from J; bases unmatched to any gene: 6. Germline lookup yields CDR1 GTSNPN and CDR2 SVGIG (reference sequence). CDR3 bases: TGTGCCTGGAGGTACAGGGGACTCAACACTGAAGCTTTCTTT. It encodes CAWRYRGLNTEAFF.

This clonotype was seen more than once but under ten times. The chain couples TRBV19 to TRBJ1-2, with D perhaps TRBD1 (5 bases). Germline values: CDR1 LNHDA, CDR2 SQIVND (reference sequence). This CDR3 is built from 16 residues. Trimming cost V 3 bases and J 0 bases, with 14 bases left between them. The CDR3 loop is CASSISGTYSNYGYTF. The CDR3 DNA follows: TGTGCCAGTAGTATTTCCGGGACCTATTCTAACTATGGCTACACCTTC. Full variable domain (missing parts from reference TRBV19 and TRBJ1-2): DGGITQSPKYLFRKEGQNVTLSCEQNLNHDAMYWYRQDPGQGLRLIYYSQIVNDFQKGDIAEGYSVSREKKESFPLTVTSAQKNPTAFYLCASSISGTYSNYGYTFGSGTRLTVV.

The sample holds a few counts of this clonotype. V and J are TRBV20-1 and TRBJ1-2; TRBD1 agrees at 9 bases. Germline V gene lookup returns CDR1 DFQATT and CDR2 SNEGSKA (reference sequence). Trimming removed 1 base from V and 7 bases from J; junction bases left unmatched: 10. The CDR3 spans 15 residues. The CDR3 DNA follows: TGCAGTGCTAGAGCGGGACAGGGAGGTCTAGGTGGCTACACCTTC. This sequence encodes CSARAGQGGLGGYTF.

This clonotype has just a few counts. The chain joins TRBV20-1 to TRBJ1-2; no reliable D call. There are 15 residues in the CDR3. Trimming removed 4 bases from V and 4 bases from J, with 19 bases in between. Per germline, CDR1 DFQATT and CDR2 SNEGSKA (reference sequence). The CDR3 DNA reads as TGCAGTGCTACCAAACCGACACCGTCCGTCTATGGCTACACCTTC. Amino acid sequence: CSATKPTPSVYGYTF.

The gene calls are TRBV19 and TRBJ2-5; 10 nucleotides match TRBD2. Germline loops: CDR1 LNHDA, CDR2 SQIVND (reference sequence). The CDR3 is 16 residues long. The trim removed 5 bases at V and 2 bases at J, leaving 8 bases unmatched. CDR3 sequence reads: CASSPNLAGVQETQYF. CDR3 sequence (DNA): TGTGCCAGTAGTCCGAATCTAGCGGGAGTTCAAGAGACCCAGTACTTC. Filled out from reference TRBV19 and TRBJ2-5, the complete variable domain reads DGGITQSPKYLFRKEGQNVTLSCEQNLNHDAMYWYRQDPGQGLRLIYYSQIVNDFQKGDIAEGYSVSREKKESFPLTVTSAQKNPTAFYLCASSPNLAGVQETQYFGPGTRLLVL.

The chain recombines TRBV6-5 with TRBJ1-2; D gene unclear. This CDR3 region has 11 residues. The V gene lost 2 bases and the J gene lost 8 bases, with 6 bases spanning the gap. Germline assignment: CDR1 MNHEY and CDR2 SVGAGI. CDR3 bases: TGTGCCAGCAGTTACGAAGGAGGCTACACCTTC. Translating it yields CASSYEGGYTF.

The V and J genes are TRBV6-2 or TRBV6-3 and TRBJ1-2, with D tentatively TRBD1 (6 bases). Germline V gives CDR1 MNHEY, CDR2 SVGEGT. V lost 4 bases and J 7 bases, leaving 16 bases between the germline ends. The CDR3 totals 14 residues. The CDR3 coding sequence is TGTGCCAGCAGTTTCGGAAACACAGGGCTTGGCTACACCTTC. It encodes CASSFGNTGLGYTF.

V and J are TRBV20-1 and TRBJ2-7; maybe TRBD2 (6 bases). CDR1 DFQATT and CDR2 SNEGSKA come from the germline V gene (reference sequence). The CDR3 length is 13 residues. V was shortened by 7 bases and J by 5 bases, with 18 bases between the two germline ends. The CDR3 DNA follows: TGCAGTGTTGGGGGGACGGGGCTCAACGAGCAGTACTTC. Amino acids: CSVGGTGLNEQYF.

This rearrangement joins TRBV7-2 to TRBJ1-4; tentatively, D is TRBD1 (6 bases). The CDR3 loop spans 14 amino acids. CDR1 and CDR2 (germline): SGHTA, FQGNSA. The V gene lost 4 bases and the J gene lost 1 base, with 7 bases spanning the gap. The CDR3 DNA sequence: TGTGCCAGCAGCTGGACAGTAACTAATGAAAAACTGTTTTTT. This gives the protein CASSWTVTNEKLFF.